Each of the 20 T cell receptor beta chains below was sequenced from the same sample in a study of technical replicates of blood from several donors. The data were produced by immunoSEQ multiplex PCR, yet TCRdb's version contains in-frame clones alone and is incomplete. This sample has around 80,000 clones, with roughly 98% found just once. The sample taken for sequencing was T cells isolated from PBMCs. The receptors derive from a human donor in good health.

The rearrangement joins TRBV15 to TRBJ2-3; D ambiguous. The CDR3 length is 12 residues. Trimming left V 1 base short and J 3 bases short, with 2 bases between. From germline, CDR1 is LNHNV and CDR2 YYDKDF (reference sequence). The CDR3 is CATSRATDTQYF. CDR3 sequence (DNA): TGTGCCACCAGCAGAGCAACAGATACGCAGTATTTT.

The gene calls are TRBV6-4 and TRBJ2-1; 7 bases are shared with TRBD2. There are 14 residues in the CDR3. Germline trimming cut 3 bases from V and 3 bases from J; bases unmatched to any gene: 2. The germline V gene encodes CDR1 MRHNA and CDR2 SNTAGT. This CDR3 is CASSDKRDYNEQFF. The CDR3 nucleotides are TGTGCCAGCAGTGATAAGCGGGACTACAATGAGCAGTTCTTC.

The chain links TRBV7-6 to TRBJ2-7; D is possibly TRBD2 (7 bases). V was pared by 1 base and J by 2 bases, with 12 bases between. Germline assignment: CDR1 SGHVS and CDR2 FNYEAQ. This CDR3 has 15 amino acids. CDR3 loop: CASSLVTGGTYEQYF. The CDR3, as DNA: TGTGCCAGCAGCTTAGTGACGGGGGGCACCTACGAGCAGTACTTC.

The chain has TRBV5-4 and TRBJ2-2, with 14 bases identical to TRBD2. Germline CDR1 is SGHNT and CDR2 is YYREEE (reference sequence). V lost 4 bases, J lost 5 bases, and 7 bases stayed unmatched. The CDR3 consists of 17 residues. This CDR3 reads CASSAGTSGSRTGELFF. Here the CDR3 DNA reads TGTGCCAGCAGCGCTGGGACTAGCGGGAGTCGTACCGGGGAGCTGTTTTTT.

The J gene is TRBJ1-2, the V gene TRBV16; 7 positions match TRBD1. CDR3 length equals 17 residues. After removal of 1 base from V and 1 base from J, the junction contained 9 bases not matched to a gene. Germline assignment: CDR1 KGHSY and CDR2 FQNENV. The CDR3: CASSQFDRERDNYGYTF. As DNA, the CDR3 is TGTGCCAGCAGCCAATTCGACAGGGAACGGGATAACTATGGCTACACCTTC. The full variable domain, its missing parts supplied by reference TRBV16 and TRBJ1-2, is GEEVAQTPKHLVRGEGQKAKLYCAPIKGHSYVFWYQQVLKNEFKFLISFQNENVFDETGMPKERFSAKCLPNSPCSLEIQATKLEDSAVYFCASSQFDRERDNYGYTFGSGTRLTVV.

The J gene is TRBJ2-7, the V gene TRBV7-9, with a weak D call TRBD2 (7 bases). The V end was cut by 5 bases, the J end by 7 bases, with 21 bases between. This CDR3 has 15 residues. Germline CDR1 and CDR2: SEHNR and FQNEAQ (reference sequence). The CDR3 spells CASSGGGLRSDEQYF. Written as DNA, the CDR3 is TGTGCCAGCAGCGGGGGGGGGCTCCGCTCAGATGAGCAGTACTTC.

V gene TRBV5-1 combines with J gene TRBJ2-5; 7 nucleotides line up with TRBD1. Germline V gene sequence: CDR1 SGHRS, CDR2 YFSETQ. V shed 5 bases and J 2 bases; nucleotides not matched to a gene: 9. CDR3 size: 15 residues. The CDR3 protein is CASRLTGVGQETQYF. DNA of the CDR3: TGCGCCAGCAGACTAACAGGGGTGGGTCAAGAGACCCAGTACTTC.

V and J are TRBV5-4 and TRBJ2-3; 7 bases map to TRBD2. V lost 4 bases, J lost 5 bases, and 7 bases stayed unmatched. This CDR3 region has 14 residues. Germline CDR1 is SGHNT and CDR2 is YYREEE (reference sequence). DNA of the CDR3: TGTGCCAGCAGCAATAGCGGGTTGAGAGATACGCAGTATTTT. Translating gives CASSNSGLRDTQYF.

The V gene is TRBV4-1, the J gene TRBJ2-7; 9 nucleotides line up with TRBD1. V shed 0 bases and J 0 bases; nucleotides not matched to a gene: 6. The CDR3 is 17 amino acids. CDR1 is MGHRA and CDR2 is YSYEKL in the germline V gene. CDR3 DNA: TGCGCCAGCAGCCAAGATGAAGGGACAGGGAGCTCCTACGAGCAGTACTTC. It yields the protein CASSQDEGTGSSYEQYF.

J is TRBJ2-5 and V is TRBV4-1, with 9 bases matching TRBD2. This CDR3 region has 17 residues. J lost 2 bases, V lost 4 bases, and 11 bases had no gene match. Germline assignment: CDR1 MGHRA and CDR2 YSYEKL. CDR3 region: CASSPGASGTPQETQYF. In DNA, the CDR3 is TGCGCCAGCAGCCCGGGGGCTAGCGGGACTCCTCAAGAGACCCAGTACTTC.

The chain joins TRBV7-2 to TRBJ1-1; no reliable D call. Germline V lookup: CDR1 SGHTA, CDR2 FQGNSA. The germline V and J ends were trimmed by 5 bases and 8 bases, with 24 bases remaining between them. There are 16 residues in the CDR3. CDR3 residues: CASSPARQQRAAEAFF. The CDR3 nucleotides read TGTGCCAGCAGCCCGGCTAGACAACAGCGGGCAGCAGAAGCTTTCTTT. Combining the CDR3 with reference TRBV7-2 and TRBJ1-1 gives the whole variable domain GAGVSQSPSNKVTEKGKDVELRCDPISGHTALYWYRQSLGQGLEFLIYFQGNSAPDKSGLPSDRFSAERTGGSVSTLTIQRTQQEDSAVYLCASSPARQQRAAEAFFGQGTRLTVV.

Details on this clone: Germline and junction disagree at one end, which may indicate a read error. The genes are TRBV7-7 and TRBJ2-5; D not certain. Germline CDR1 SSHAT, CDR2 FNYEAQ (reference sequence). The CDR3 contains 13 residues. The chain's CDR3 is CASRAAGQETQYF. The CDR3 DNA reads TGTGCTAGCAGAGCTGCCGGGCAAGAGACCCAGTACTTC.

This CDR3 reads CASSPGTSGRIDNEQFF. The CDR3 nucleotides are TGTGCCAGCAGCCCCGGGACTAGCGGGAGAATCGACAATGAGCAGTTCTTC. This sequence joins TRBV7-9 and TRBJ2-1, with 14 bases aligning to TRBD2. J lost 5 bases, V lost 5 bases, and 8 bases had no gene match. The CDR3 consists of 17 residues. Germline assignment: CDR1 SEHNR and CDR2 FQNEAQ (reference sequence).

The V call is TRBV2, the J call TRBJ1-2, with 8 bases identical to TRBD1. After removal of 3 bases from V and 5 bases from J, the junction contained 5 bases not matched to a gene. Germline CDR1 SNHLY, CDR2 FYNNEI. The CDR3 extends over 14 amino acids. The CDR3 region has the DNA TGTGCCAGCAGTGATCAGGGGGCAAGGTATGGCTACACCTTC. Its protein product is CASSDQGARYGYTF.

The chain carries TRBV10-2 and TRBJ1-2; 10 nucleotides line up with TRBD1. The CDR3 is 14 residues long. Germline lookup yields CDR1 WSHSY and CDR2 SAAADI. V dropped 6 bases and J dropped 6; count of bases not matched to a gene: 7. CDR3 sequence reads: CASSSGTGVNGYTF. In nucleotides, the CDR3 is TGCGCCAGCAGCTCCGGGACAGGGGTCAATGGCTACACCTTC.

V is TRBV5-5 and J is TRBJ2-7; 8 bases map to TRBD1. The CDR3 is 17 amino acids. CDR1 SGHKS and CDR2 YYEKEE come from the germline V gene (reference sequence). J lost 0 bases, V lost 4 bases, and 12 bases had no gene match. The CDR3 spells CASSLGQGIPLSYEQYF. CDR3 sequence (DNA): TGTGCCAGCAGCCTTGGACAGGGTATCCCCCTCTCCTACGAGCAGTACTTC. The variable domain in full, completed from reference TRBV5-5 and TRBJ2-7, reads DAGVTQSPTHLIKTRGQQVTLRCSPISGHKSVSWYQQVLGQGPQFIFQYYEKEERGRGNFPDRFSARQFPNYSSELNVNALLLGDSALYLCASSLGQGIPLSYEQYFGPGTRLTVT.

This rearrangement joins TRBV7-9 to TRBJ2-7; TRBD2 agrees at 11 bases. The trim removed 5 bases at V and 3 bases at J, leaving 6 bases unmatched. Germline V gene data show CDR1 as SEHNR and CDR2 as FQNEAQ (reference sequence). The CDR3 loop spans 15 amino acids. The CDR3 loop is CASSGGLAAFYEQYF. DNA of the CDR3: TGTGCCAGCAGCGGGGGACTAGCGGCTTTCTACGAGCAGTACTTC. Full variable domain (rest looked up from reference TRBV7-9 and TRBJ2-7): DTGVSQNPRHKITKRGQNVTFRCDPISEHNRLYWYRQTLGQGPEFLTYFQNEAQLEKSRLLSDRFSAERPKGSFSTLEIQRTEQGDSAMYLCASSGGLAAFYEQYFGPGTRLTVT.

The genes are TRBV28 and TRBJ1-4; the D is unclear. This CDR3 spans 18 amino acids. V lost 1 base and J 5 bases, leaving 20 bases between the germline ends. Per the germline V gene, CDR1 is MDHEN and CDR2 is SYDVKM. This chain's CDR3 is CASSLYGEIIMPNEKLFF. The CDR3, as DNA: TGTGCCAGCAGTTTATACGGGGAGATTATCATGCCGAATGAAAAACTGTTTTTT. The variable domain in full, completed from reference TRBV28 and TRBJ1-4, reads DVKVTQSSRYLVKRTGEKVFLECVQDMDHENMFWYRQDPGLGLRLIYFSYDVKMKEKGDIPEGYSVSREKKERFSLILESASTNQTSMYLCASSLYGEIIMPNEKLFFGSGTQLSVL.

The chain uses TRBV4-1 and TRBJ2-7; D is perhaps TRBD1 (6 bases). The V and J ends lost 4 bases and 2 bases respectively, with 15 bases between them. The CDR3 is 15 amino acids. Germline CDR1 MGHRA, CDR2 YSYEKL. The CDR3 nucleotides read TGCGCCAGCAGCCTGAACAGGGATTCAACCTACGAGCAGTACTTC. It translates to CASSLNRDSTYEQYF.

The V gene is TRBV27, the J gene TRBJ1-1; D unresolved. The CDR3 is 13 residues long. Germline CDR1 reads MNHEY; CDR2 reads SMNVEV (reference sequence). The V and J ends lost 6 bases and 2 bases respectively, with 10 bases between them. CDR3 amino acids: CASRSLDNTEAFF. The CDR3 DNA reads TGTGCCAGCAGAAGCTTAGATAACACTGAAGCTTTCTTT.